This TCR beta chain was sequenced during a study of blood T cell repertoires in COVID-19. On the study more broadly: Samples came from the United States, Italy and Spain, spanning acute and convalescent COVID-19.

Original analysis: The authors estimated nucleated cell counts from reference gene primer amplification. Generated by immunoSEQ multiplex PCR, the TCRdb table keeps only in-frame clones and is missing some. V and J calls and clone size are given by that table; D and trimming were obtained from the DNA. The data hold over 85,000 clones, with about 72% observed a single time. There are 12 residues in the CDR3. From germline, CDR1 is GTSNPN and CDR2 SVGIG (reference sequence). V lost 7 bases and J lost 3; bases outside the gene matches: 4. Sample: peripheral blood. The sequence was obtained from a man aged 60-69 years with active or convalescent COVID-19. This chain links TRBV30 with TRBJ1-2; 8 nucleotides match TRBD1. The CDR3 spells CAYLDRDYGYTF. The CDR3 region has the DNA TGTGCCTACCTGGACAGGGACTATGGCTACACCTTC.